These 16 T cell receptor beta chains were sequenced from one sample in a study of cytomegalovirus exposure and HLA in healthy donors. The PCR ran on 60 Vbeta and 13 Jbeta primers. Here immunoSEQ multiplex PCR was the method, and the copy in TCRdb shows in-frame clones only, minus some. The data show some 95,000 clones, 65% to 80% seen once. Material: PBMCs. The receptors were gathered from a woman aged 18-29 years in good health and CMV-seropositive.

J is TRBJ2-3 and V is TRBV5-4; 8 nucleotides agree with TRBD2. There are 15 residues in the CDR3. Germline CDR1 reads SGHNT; CDR2 reads YYREEE (reference sequence). With 2 bases clipped from V and 2 bases from J, the junction kept 4 bases outside the gene matches. CDR3 in DNA: TGTGCCAGCAGCTTCGGGACTAGGGTCACAGATACGCAGTATTTT. Amino acid sequence: CASSFGTRVTDTQYF.

About this clone itself: The same CDR3 also results from other DNA sequences found in this sample. The genes are TRBV5-4 and TRBJ2-7, with a weak D call TRBD2 (6 bases). In germline, CDR1 is SGHNT, CDR2 YYREEE (reference sequence). The V end was cut by 5 bases, the J end by 1 base, with 10 bases between. This CDR3 contains 13 residues. Written as DNA, the CDR3 is TGTGCCAGCAGTTCCGGGGGTTCCTACGAGCAGTACTTC. Its protein product is CASSSGGSYEQYF.

This clone came up once. The chain recombines TRBV19 with TRBJ1-5; TRBD1 agrees at 10 bases. Germline CDR1 and CDR2: LNHDA and SQIVND (reference sequence). The junction had 7 bases not matched to a gene; V was cut back by 7 bases and J by 4 bases. This CDR3 region has 15 residues. CDR3 sequence (DNA): TGTGCCAGTACCCCGGGACAGGGGCCTAATCAGCCCCAGCATTTT. Translated: CASTPGQGPNQPQHF.

This clone was detected only a few times. This rearrangement joins TRBV4-3 to TRBJ2-7; maybe TRBD1 (6 bases). CDR3 size: 15 residues. Germline CDR1 reads LGHNA; CDR2 reads YSLEER. Trimming pared 4 bases from V and 5 bases from J, leaving 18 bases between. CDR3 coding DNA: TGCGCCAGCAGCCCGAATTATATTTCAGGGGACGAGCAGTACTTC. Its protein product is CASSPNYISGDEQYF.

In this sample, this clone turned up a few times. The rearrangement joins TRBV5-1 to TRBJ1-4, with D hard to call. The V gene's germline CDR1 is SGHRS and CDR2 YFSETQ. V was pared by 0 bases and J by 5 bases, with 14 bases between. CDR3 length: 16 residues. The CDR3 protein is CASSLGPQVPNEKLFF. Here the CDR3 DNA reads TGCGCCAGCAGCTTGGGGCCCCAAGTCCCAAATGAAAAACTGTTTTTT.

The V gene is TRBV19, the J gene TRBJ2-6, with no clear D. This CDR3 has 18 residues. From germline, CDR1 is LNHDA and CDR2 SQIVND (reference sequence). Trimming removed 0 bases at V and 0 bases at J, with 12 bases between. The chain's CDR3 is CASSIDPPHSSGANVLTF. The DNA of the CDR3 is TGTGCCAGTAGTATAGACCCCCCTCACAGCTCTGGGGCCAACGTCCTGACTTTC.

This clone was observed a few times. The chain uses TRBV4-1 and TRBJ2-5; 9 bases are shared with TRBD2. V lost 0 bases to trimming and J lost 0 bases; unmatched junction nucleotides: 11. The CDR3 is 19 residues long. Germline values: CDR1 MGHRA, CDR2 YSYEKL. The CDR3: CASSQESGLAQIDQETQYF. In DNA form, the CDR3 reads TGCGCCAGCAGCCAAGAGTCGGGACTAGCTCAGATCGACCAAGAGACCCAGTACTTC.

J is TRBJ2-1 and V is TRBV7-9; D may be TRBD1 (6 bases). Germline V gene lookup returns CDR1 SEHNR and CDR2 FQNEAQ (reference sequence). Trimming took off 2 bases at V and 7 bases at J, with 9 bases between the two ends. The CDR3 is made up of 13 amino acids. DNA for the CDR3: TGTGCCAGCAGCTTATGGGGGCGGAATGAGCAGTTCTTC. It codes for CASSLWGRNEQFF.

The chain couples TRBV2 to TRBJ2-7; TRBD1 aligns across 9 bases. The CDR3 sequence is 13 residues long. Germline CDR1 and CDR2: SNHLY and FYNNEI. V trimming: 1 base; J trimming: 6 bases; junction bases outside the gene matches: 1. Here the CDR3 DNA reads TGTGCCAGCAGTGAAGGACAGGGGGTCGAGCAGTACTTC. Translating it yields CASSEGQGVEQYF.

J is TRBJ1-2 and V is TRBV4-1, with 7 bases identical to TRBD1. Germline V gene sequence: CDR1 MGHRA, CDR2 YSYEKL. The length of the CDR3 is 17 residues. V gave up 3 bases and J gave up 1 base; unmatched junction bases: 11. The CDR3 loop is CASSQRDDRANNYGYTF. The CDR3 bases are TGCGCCAGCAGCCAGAGGGACGACAGGGCTAATAACTATGGCTACACCTTC.

J is TRBJ2-5 and V is TRBV28; TRBD2 is a possible D gene (5 bases). V gave up 1 base and J gave up 4 bases, with 10 bases separating them. Germline V CDR1 and CDR2: MDHEN, SYDVKM. This CDR3 spans 14 amino acids. The CDR3 DNA follows: TGTGCCAGCAGTTTATCAGCGGTGGCAGAGACCCAGTACTTC. Translated, it gives CASSLSAVAETQYF. Supplemented by reference TRBV28 and TRBJ2-5, the full variable domain reads DVKVTQSSRYLVKRTGEKVFLECVQDMDHENMFWYRQDPGLGLRLIYFSYDVKMKEKGDIPEGYSVSREKKERFSLILESASTNQTSMYLCASSLSAVAETQYFGPGTRLLVL.

The chain uses TRBV28 and TRBJ1-2; D is possibly TRBD1 (6 bases). V lost 6 bases and J lost 4, with 12 bases in between. CDR1 is MDHEN, CDR2 SYDVKM, per germline. CDR3 length: 13 residues. The CDR3: CASSQTGTYGYTF. The CDR3 bases are TGTGCCAGCAGCCAGACAGGAACCTATGGCTACACCTTC.

The rearrangement joins TRBV7-2 to TRBJ2-2; 8 bases agree with TRBD1. The junction had 7 bases not matched to a gene; V was cut back by 5 bases and J by 5 bases. This CDR3 region has 15 residues. Germline CDR1 and CDR2: SGHTA and FQGNSA. The CDR3 DNA sequence: TGTGCCAGCAGCGGAAGGGACAGGAGAACCGGGGAGCTGTTTTTT. Translation: CASSGRDRRTGELFF. The complete variable domain, with remaining parts taken from reference TRBV7-2 and TRBJ2-2, reads GAGVSQSPSNKVTEKGKDVELRCDPISGHTALYWYRQSLGQGLEFLIYFQGNSAPDKSGLPSDRFSAERTGGSVSTLTIQRTQQEDSAVYLCASSGRDRRTGELFFGEGSRLTVL.

The chain couples TRBV29-1 to TRBJ1-2; TRBD1 is a possible D gene (5 bases). The V gene's germline CDR1 is SQVTM and CDR2 ANQGSEA. There are 12 residues in the CDR3. Trimming removed 8 bases from V and 6 bases from J, with 16 bases in between. The CDR3 reads CSSQGLRDGYTF. CDR3 coding DNA: TGCAGCTCCCAGGGCCTCAGGGATGGCTACACCTTC.

The gene calls are TRBV6-6 and TRBJ1-3; D uncertain. Trimming stripped 6 bases from V and 2 bases from J, with 11 bases between. The germline V gene has CDR1 MNHNY and CDR2 SVGAGI (reference sequence). The CDR3 has 14 residues. CDR3 loop: CASRQSRPGNTIYF. In DNA, the CDR3 is TGTGCCAGCAGACAGAGTCGGCCTGGAAACACCATATATTTT.

The chain combines TRBV7-9 with TRBJ2-1; 10 positions match TRBD1. Looked up from germline, CDR1 is SEHNR and CDR2 is FQNEAQ (reference sequence). This CDR3 spans 16 amino acids. With V trimmed by 5 bases and J by 9 bases, 13 bases remained unmatched. The DNA for the CDR3 is TGTGCCAGCAGCCCAAATCCGGGACAGGGGTTTAGTGAGCAGTTCTTC. Encoded protein: CASSPNPGQGFSEQFF.